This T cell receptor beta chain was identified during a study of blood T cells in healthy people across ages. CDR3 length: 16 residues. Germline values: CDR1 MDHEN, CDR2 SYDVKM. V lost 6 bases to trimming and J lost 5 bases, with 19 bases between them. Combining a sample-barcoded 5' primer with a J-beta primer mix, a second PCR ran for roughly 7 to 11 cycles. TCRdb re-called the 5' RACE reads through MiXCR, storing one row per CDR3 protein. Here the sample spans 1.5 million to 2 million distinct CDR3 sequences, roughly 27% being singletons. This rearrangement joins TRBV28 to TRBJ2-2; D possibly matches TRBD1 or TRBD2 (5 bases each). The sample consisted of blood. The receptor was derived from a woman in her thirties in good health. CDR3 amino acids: CASRASGGGWTGELFF. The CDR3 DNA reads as TGTGCCAGCAGGGCCAGCGGTGGGGGTTGGACCGGGGAGCTGTTTTTT.